This is a list of T cell receptor beta chains from one sample in a study of T cell changes during pregnancy in multiple sclerosis. Generated by immunoSEQ multiplex PCR, the TCRdb table keeps only in-frame clones and is missing some. The table shows about 120,000 clones, with about 94% occurring only once. Sequenced material: peripheral blood, taken before pregnancy. These receptors originate from a female donor with multiple sclerosis, enrolled in a pregnancy study. Both conserved end residues are part of each CDR3. A D gene is named only where the DNA matches it firmly. Not every row has a clone size; where given, it reads once, few, many or a size class.

v_call: TRBV2; d_call: TRBD2; j_call: TRBJ2-7; clone_size: .; cdr3_nt: TGTGCCAGCAGCCCTAAGACAAGCGGGACCCACCGACCGATTTACGAGCAGTACTTC; cdr3_aa: CASSPKTSGTHRPIYEQYF
v_call: TRBV7-2; d_call: TRBD2; j_call: TRBJ2-1; clone_size: .; cdr3_nt: TGTGCCAGCAGCTTAGGACTAGCGGGGGGTCTAGAGCAGTTCTTC; cdr3_aa: CASSLGLAGGLEQFF
v_call: TRBV14; d_call: TRBD2; j_call: TRBJ2-3; clone_size: .; cdr3_nt: TGTGCCAGCAGTCCCCAGCGGGGGGGCACAGATACGCAGTATTTT; cdr3_aa: CASSPQRGGTDTQYF
v_call: TRBV4-1; d_call: .; j_call: TRBJ2-7; clone_size: .; cdr3_nt: TGCGCCAGCAGCCAAGGTCAGGGGGGCTCCTACGAGCAGTACTTC; cdr3_aa: CASSQGQGGSYEQYF
v_call: TRBV13; d_call: .; j_call: TRBJ1-5; clone_size: .; cdr3_nt: TGTGCCAGCAGCTTAGGGGCAGGGGAGGGGGGCAATCAGCCCCAGCATTTT; cdr3_aa: CASSLGAGEGGNQPQHF
v_call: TRBV6-5; d_call: .; j_call: TRBJ1-1; clone_size: .; cdr3_nt: TGTGCCAGCAGTTACCAATCGGTCGGTACTGAAGCTTTCTTT; cdr3_aa: CASSYQSVGTEAFF
v_call: TRBV7-6; d_call: TRBD1; j_call: TRBJ2-3; clone_size: .; cdr3_nt: TGTGCCAGCAGCCCTGGACAGGGTATCGGAAATACGCAGTATTTT; cdr3_aa: CASSPGQGIGNTQYF
v_call: TRBV7-9; d_call: .; j_call: TRBJ1-2; clone_size: .; cdr3_nt: TGTGCCAGCAGCTTGGGCCGGGAGGGGCCAAATGGCTACACCTTC; cdr3_aa: CASSLGREGPNGYTF
v_call: TRBV5-5; d_call: TRBD1; j_call: TRBJ1-2; clone_size: .; cdr3_nt: TGTGCCAGCAGCGGACAGGTCGTTTATGGCTACACCTTC; cdr3_aa: CASSGQVVYGYTF
v_call: TRBV5-6; d_call: TRBD1; j_call: TRBJ2-2; clone_size: .; cdr3_nt: TGTGCCAGCAGCTTGCCGGGACAGGGGGTCGGGGAGCTGTTTTTT; cdr3_aa: CASSLPGQGVGELFF
v_call: TRBV27; d_call: .; j_call: TRBJ1-2; clone_size: .; cdr3_nt: TGTGCCAGCAGCCCGGGAGGGGGTGGCTATGGCTACACCTTC; cdr3_aa: CASSPGGGGYGYTF
v_call: TRBV6-1; d_call: .; j_call: TRBJ1-5; clone_size: .; cdr3_nt: TGTGCCAGCAGTGAAAGCAGGGCTCGGCAGCCCCAGCATTTT; cdr3_aa: CASSESRARQPQHF
v_call: TRBV19; d_call: .; j_call: TRBJ2-2; clone_size: .; cdr3_nt: TGTGCCAGTAGGTTAGACTTGTACACCGGGGAGCTGTTTTTT; cdr3_aa: CASRLDLYTGELFF
v_call: TRBV10-3; d_call: TRBD2; j_call: TRBJ2-7; clone_size: .; cdr3_nt: TGTGCCATCAGTGACTTCGGGAGGGCGGAACCAGCCAACGAGCAGTACTTC; cdr3_aa: CAISDFGRAEPANEQYF
v_call: TRBV30; d_call: TRBD2; j_call: TRBJ2-3; clone_size: .; cdr3_nt: TGTGCCTGGAGCCCCGGTTCGGTAGCGGGAGGGCCGGGTACGCAGTATTTT; cdr3_aa: CAWSPGSVAGGPGTQYF
v_call: TRBV2; d_call: TRBD2; j_call: TRBJ2-3; clone_size: .; cdr3_nt: TGTGCCAGCAGTGAATATTCAGGACTAGCGGTTTGGGCAGATACGCAGTATTTT; cdr3_aa: CASSEYSGLAVWADTQYF
v_call: TRBV10-3; d_call: .; j_call: TRBJ2-1; clone_size: many; cdr3_nt: TGTGCCATCAGTGAGTCGAGGGCTAGCGCCCACAATGAGCAGTTCTTC; cdr3_aa: CAISESRASAHNEQFF
v_call: TRBV28; d_call: .; j_call: TRBJ2-7; clone_size: once; cdr3_nt: TGTGCCAGCAGTTTGATCAGGGCCCACGAGCAGTACTTC; cdr3_aa: CASSLIRAHEQYF
v_call: TRBV7-2; d_call: TRBD1; j_call: TRBJ1-2; clone_size: .; cdr3_nt: TGTGCCAGCAGCCAGAGGGCCAGGGGGCAGGGTGGCTACACCTTC; cdr3_aa: CASSQRARGQGGYTF
v_call: TRBV18; d_call: TRBD1; j_call: TRBJ1-1; clone_size: .; cdr3_nt: TGTGCCAGCTCACGGGACAGGGTGGACGGCACTGAAGCTTTCTTT; cdr3_aa: CASSRDRVDGTEAFF
v_call: TRBV29-1; d_call: .; j_call: TRBJ1-2; clone_size: once; cdr3_nt: TGCAGCGTTTTAGCCGGCAGCTATGGCTACACCTTC; cdr3_aa: CSVLAGSYGYTF
v_call: TRBV7-7; d_call: TRBD2; j_call: TRBJ2-1; clone_size: .; cdr3_nt: TGTGCCAGCAGCCGGACTAGCGGGAGTGAGCAGTTCTTC; cdr3_aa: CASSRTSGSEQFF
v_call: TRBV13; d_call: .; j_call: TRBJ2-5; clone_size: .; cdr3_nt: TGTGCCAGCAGCTTAGGGGGCAGGGAAGAGACCCAGTACTTC; cdr3_aa: CASSLGGREETQYF
v_call: TRBV27; d_call: TRBD1; j_call: TRBJ1-2; clone_size: .; cdr3_nt: TGTGCCACCAGCAGGGCCGGGACAGTCTATGGCTACACCTTC; cdr3_aa: CATSRAGTVYGYTF
v_call: TRBV9; d_call: .; j_call: TRBJ1-2; clone_size: .; cdr3_nt: TGTGCCAGCAGCGTAAGAGCGGGGATGAACTATGGCTACACCTTC; cdr3_aa: CASSVRAGMNYGYTF
v_call: TRBV6-5; d_call: .; j_call: TRBJ2-3; clone_size: .; cdr3_nt: TGTGCCAGCAGTTCAGGTGGCGCAGATACGCAGTATTTT; cdr3_aa: CASSSGGADTQYF